This TCR beta chain was captured by sequencing in a study of tumor and adjacent non-tumor tissue in lung cancer. The study, taken as a whole, reports: Significantly higher TCR diversity was found in tumor than normal lung. Top 100 clones took a larger repertoire share in normal lung.

This clonotype appeared many times. Its antigen is not identified. This CDR3 has 13 residues. Trimming took 6 bases from V and 6 from J, leaving 14 bases between them. The germline CDR1 and CDR2 sequences are WNHNN and SYGVQD (reference sequence). No cell sorting was done before RNA was extracted from the tissue. The library came from three nested PCR rounds adapted from ARM-PCR protocols. Via MiXCR, TCRdb re-called the multiplex PCR reads, giving one row per CDR3 protein. Of about 80,000 distinct CDR3 sequences listed, approximately 72% are singletons. The sample comprised lung tumor tissue. The sequence derives from a woman in her thirties or forties with non-small cell lung cancer. This sequence joins TRBV10-1 and TRBJ1-1, with D perhaps matching TRBD1 (6 bases). The CDR3 nucleotides are TGCGCCAGCAGAGAGGACAGTCTCTCTGAAGCTTTCTTT. This sequence encodes CASREDSLSEAFF.